The sequence of this TCR beta chain was determined in a study of T cell repertoires in cytomegalovirus infection. A remark on this clonotype: What it binds is unknown.

Whole-study results and caveats: The ex vivo response was dominated by HLA-C-restricted CMV-specific TCR beta clonotypes.

TCRdb re-called the reads through MiXCR, storing one row per CDR3 protein. The profile covers nearly 700,000 distinct CDR3 sequences, with around 32% appearing a single time and over 15% taken by the ten largest. This specimen consisted of cultured PBMCs, obtained from culture after CMV antigen stimulation. The receptor's source is a human donor in good health (CMV status not recorded). Some clones in this sample may be carry-over from other donors' samples.

This CDR3 reads CASSNSGNGELFF. The CDR3 DNA follows: TGTGCCAGCAGCAACAGCGGGAATGGGGAGCTGTTTTTT. The rearrangement links TRBV11-2 to TRBJ2-2; 7 bases line up with TRBD2. CDR1 SGHAT and CDR2 FQNNGV come from the germline V gene. This CDR3 has 13 residues. Trimming at V came to 5 bases and at J to 8 bases, leaving 5 bases not matched to a gene.